Each of the 3 T cell receptor beta chains below was sequenced from the same sample in a study of T cells after posttransplantation cyclophosphamide. Using immunoSEQ multiplex PCR, the repertoire was profiled, and TCRdb retains in-frame clones only, with some absent. The table shows tens of thousands of clones, with 78% occurring only once. Busulfan-fludarabine conditioning, marrow transplant, and cyclophosphamide on days +3 and +4 were administered. Sample: CD4+ T cells sorted from blood, taken approximately 2,000 days after a stem cell transplant with posttransplant cyclophosphamide. These receptors originate from a female patient aged 40-49 years who received an allogeneic stem cell transplant from a related donor, was CMV-positive, and had no GVHD. Some T cells may trace back to the graft donor.

This chain uses TRBV19 with TRBJ1-2; 9 positions match TRBD1. After removal of 8 bases from V and 5 bases from J, the junction contained 9 bases not matched to a gene. CDR3 size: 14 residues. Germline values: CDR1 LNHDA, CDR2 SQIVND (reference sequence). The CDR3 spells CASSSSTGGYGYTF. In nucleotides, the CDR3 is TGTGCCAGTTCCTCATCGACAGGGGGTTATGGCTACACCTTC.

This chain uses TRBV19 with TRBJ1-2, with 7 positions matching TRBD1. The CDR3 is 15 residues long. Unmatched junction bases numbered 8, after V lost 3 bases and J lost 4 bases. From germline, CDR1 is LNHDA and CDR2 SQIVND (reference sequence). CDR3 sequence (DNA): TGTGCCAGTAGTATTTTACAGGGGAGCGGCTATGGCTACACCTTC. Amino acids: CASSILQGSGYGYTF.

V gene TRBV27 combines with J gene TRBJ1-4; maybe TRBD1 (6 bases). The CDR3 runs to 16 residues. CDR1 MNHEY and CDR2 SMNVEV come from the germline V gene (reference sequence). The germline V and J ends were trimmed by 0 bases and 2 bases, with 10 bases remaining between them. The CDR3 DNA follows: TGTGCCAGCAGTTTATCACACAGGGAGACTAATGAAAAACTGTTTTTT. Translating gives CASSLSHRETNEKLFF.